Shown below are 18 T cell receptor beta chains from a single sample sequenced in a study of T cell changes during pregnancy in multiple sclerosis. Libraries were prepared by immunoSEQ multiplex PCR; TCRdb keeps only in-frame clonotypes and omits some of them. The sample has approximately 50,000 clones, about 90% seen once. The sequenced sample was CD8+ T cells from peripheral blood mononuclear cells, obtained after pregnancy. The receptors derive from a female donor with multiple sclerosis, enrolled in a pregnancy study.

The chain uses TRBV7-2 and TRBJ2-5; a weak D match, TRBD1 (6 bases). Germline CDR1 and CDR2: SGHTA and FQGNSA. This CDR3 has 17 amino acids. V was pared by 1 base and J by 1 base, with 16 bases between. CDR3 amino acids: CASSLVGLGHIQETQYF. In DNA form, the CDR3 reads TGTGCCAGCAGCTTAGTAGGATTGGGACACATCCAAGAGACCCAGTACTTC.

V gene TRBV2 combines with J gene TRBJ2-1; maybe TRBD2 (6 bases). With 6 bases removed from V and 0 bases from J, the gap between germline ends came to 15 bases. Per germline, CDR1 SNHLY and CDR2 FYNNEI. The CDR3 runs 16 residues. In DNA, the CDR3 is TGTGCCAGCAGGGGGAGGCCTCCGAGCTCCTACAATGAGCAGTTCTTC. It is translated as CASRGRPPSSYNEQFF.

This clone has just a few counts. The CDR3 DNA sequence: TGCAGCGGCGGGGACTACACTGAAGCTTTCTTT. Translation gives CSGGDYTEAFF. V usage is TRBV29-1 and J usage is TRBJ1-1; TRBD1 might be the D (5 bases). The length of the CDR3 is 11 residues. Trimming took 7 bases from V and 3 from J, leaving 9 bases between them. The germline gives CDR1 SQVTM, CDR2 ANQGSEA.

This clone came up many times. The V call is TRBV6-5, the J call TRBJ1-2, with 8 bases lining up with TRBD1. CDR3 length: 14 residues. The ends lost 4 bases at V and 8 bases at J; junction bases unmatched: 9. Germline V gene lookup returns CDR1 MNHEY and CDR2 SVGAGI. CDR3 region: CASSSQGASWGYTF. The CDR3 coding sequence is TGTGCCAGCAGTTCCCAGGGGGCCAGCTGGGGCTACACCTTC.

In this sample, this clone turned up once. The chain combines TRBV6-1 with TRBJ2-1; 13 bases line up with TRBD2. Germline V gene sequence: CDR1 MNHNS, CDR2 SASEGT. J gave up 8 bases and V 6 bases, and 4 bases lay outside the gene matches. The CDR3 sequence is 14 residues long. This CDR3 is CASRTSGGIDEQFF. DNA of the CDR3: TGTGCCAGCAGGACTAGCGGGGGGATCGATGAGCAGTTCTTC.

This chain joins TRBV19 and TRBJ1-1, with TRBD1 matching 9 bases. CDR1 LNHDA and CDR2 SQIVND come from the germline V gene (reference sequence). The CDR3 has 16 residues. V gave up 6 bases and J gave up 10 bases; unmatched junction bases: 18. CDR3 coding DNA: TGTGCCAGTAGGCCCGACAGGGGGACGGAACTTTTAGGAGCTTTCTTT. Encoded protein: CASRPDRGTELLGAFF.

The V gene is TRBV7-9, the J gene TRBJ1-2, with 8 nucleotides matching TRBD1. V shed 1 base and J 7 bases; nucleotides not matched to a gene: 11. Germline assignment: CDR1 SEHNR and CDR2 FQNEAQ (reference sequence). The CDR3 sequence is 16 residues long. The CDR3 sequence: CASSLGIGLGQGGYTF. In DNA form, the CDR3 reads TGTGCCAGCAGCTTAGGTATTGGCCTCGGACAGGGTGGCTACACCTTC.

V usage is TRBV5-6 and J usage is TRBJ1-5, with D unresolved. The length of the CDR3 is 14 residues. Deletions cut 0 bases from V and 4 bases from J, with 8 bases between. The germline V gene has CDR1 SGHDT and CDR2 YYEEEE. CDR3 nucleotide sequence: TGTGCCAGCAGCTTGGCCAACTGGAATCAGCCCCAGCATTTT. It translates to CASSLANWNQPQHF.

On this clone itself: Within the sample, other DNA sequences also encode this same CDR3. This chain joins TRBV5-6 and TRBJ1-2; D unclear. The CDR3 is made up of 13 amino acids. V was shortened by 0 bases and J by 3 bases, with 6 bases between the two germline ends. Germline V gene data show CDR1 as SGHDT and CDR2 as YYEEEE. The CDR3 nucleotides are TGTGCCAGCAGCTTGGGGCAGGACTATGGCTACACCTTC. Translating gives CASSLGQDYGYTF.

The chain uses TRBV27 and TRBJ2-1; D is undetermined. V gave up 3 bases and J gave up 8 bases, with 5 bases separating them. Germline assignment: CDR1 MNHEY and CDR2 SMNVEV (reference sequence). There are 11 residues in the CDR3. The CDR3 coding sequence is TGTGCCAGCAGTTTCGGTCATGAGCAGTTCTTC. It codes for CASSFGHEQFF.

The chain links TRBV5-6 to TRBJ2-5; no clear D gene. Deletions cut 4 bases from V and 1 base from J, with 8 bases between. The length of the CDR3 is 13 residues. Germline loops: CDR1 SGHDT, CDR2 YYEEEE. The CDR3 DNA sequence: TGTGCCAGCAGCCTAACTTTCCAAGAGACCCAGTACTTC. This sequence encodes CASSLTFQETQYF.

This clone is medium-sized. The rearrangement uses TRBV4-2 and TRBJ2-3; TRBD2 matches at 8 bases. The CDR3 sequence is 15 residues long. Germline CDR1 and CDR2: LGHNA and YNFKEQ. With V trimmed by 0 bases and J by 4 bases, 3 bases remained unmatched. The CDR3 region is CASSQDRGGPDTQYF. The CDR3 region has the DNA TGTGCCAGCAGCCAAGATCGGGGGGGCCCAGATACGCAGTATTTT.

This chain connects TRBV6-1 to TRBJ2-7; 8 positions agree with TRBD2. V lost 7 bases, J lost 0 bases, and 8 bases stayed unmatched. This CDR3 is built from 15 residues. Germline loops: CDR1 MNHNS, CDR2 SASEGT. The CDR3 nucleotides read TGTGCCAGCACCGAAGGGGCGGGGGGCTCCTACGAGCAGTACTTC. This codes for CASTEGAGGSYEQYF.

CDR3 DNA sequence: TGTGCCACCAGCAGCCCGACTCTAGCGGGCCAAGAGACCCAGTACTTC. Translating it yields CATSSPTLAGQETQYF. This chain joins TRBV15 and TRBJ2-5, with 8 bases that match TRBD2. This CDR3 comprises 16 residues. CDR1 is LNHNV and CDR2 is YYDKDF in the germline V gene (reference sequence). Germline trimming cut 3 bases from V and 1 base from J; bases unmatched to any gene: 7.

This sequence joins TRBV4-2 and TRBJ1-5, with D unclear. The CDR3 consists of 15 residues. Germline CDR1 is LGHNA and CDR2 is YNFKEQ. V was cut by 0 bases and J by 7 bases, with 13 bases left in between. CDR3 DNA sequence: TGTGCCAGCAGCCAAGATCGTGAGGGTTACCAGCCCCAGCATTTT. This translates into CASSQDREGYQPQHF.

The V and J genes are TRBV18 and TRBJ2-1; 13 bases are a match to TRBD2. The CDR3 runs to 16 residues. CDR1 is KGHSH and CDR2 is LQKENI in the germline V gene. Trimming removed 5 bases from V and 8 bases from J; junction bases left unmatched: 9. CDR3 nucleotides: TGTGCCAGCTCATCCCGGACTAGCGGGGGCCCCGATGAGCAGTTCTTC. It codes for CASSSRTSGGPDEQFF. The whole variable domain, remainder taken from reference TRBV18 and TRBJ2-1, is NAGVMQNPRHLVRRRGQEARLRCSPMKGHSHVYWYRQLPEEGLKFMVYLQKENIIDESGMPKERFSAEFPKEGPSILRIQQVVRGDSAAYFCASSSRTSGGPDEQFFGPGTRLTVL.

The rearrangement uses TRBV6-5 and TRBJ2-1; D remains unclear. Germline V lookup: CDR1 MNHEY, CDR2 SVGAGI. This CDR3 spans 14 amino acids. V was pared by 0 bases and J by 3 bases, with 6 bases between. The CDR3 protein is CASSYSIGYNEQFF. The CDR3 DNA is TGTGCCAGCAGTTACTCGATCGGCTACAATGAGCAGTTCTTC.

V gene TRBV29-1 combines with J gene TRBJ2-7; perhaps TRBD1 as D (5 bases). The CDR3 loop spans 13 amino acids. V lost 4 bases and J lost 0, with 10 bases in between. Germline V gene lookup returns CDR1 SQVTM and CDR2 ANQGSEA. The chain's CDR3 is CSVVSDTSYEQYF. CDR3 coding DNA: TGCAGCGTTGTCTCGGACACCTCCTACGAGCAGTACTTC.